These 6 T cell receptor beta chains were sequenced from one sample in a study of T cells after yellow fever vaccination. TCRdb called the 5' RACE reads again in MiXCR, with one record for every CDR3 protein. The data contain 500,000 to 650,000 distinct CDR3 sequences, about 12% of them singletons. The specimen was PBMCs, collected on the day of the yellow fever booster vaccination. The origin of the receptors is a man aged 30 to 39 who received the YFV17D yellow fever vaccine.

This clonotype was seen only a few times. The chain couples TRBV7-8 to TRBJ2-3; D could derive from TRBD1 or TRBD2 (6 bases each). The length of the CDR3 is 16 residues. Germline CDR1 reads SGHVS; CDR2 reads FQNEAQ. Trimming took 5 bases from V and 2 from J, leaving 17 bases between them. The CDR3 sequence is CASSKGGGTFTDTQYF. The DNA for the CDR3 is TGTGCCAGCAGCAAGGGGGGCGGGACCTTCACAGATACGCAGTATTTT. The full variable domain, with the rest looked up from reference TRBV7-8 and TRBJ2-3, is GAGVSQSPRYKVAKRGQDVALRCDPISGHVSLFWYQQALGQGPEFLTYFQNEAQLDKSGLPSDRFFAERPEGSVSTLKIQRTQQEDSAVYLCASSKGGGTFTDTQYFGPGTRLTVL.

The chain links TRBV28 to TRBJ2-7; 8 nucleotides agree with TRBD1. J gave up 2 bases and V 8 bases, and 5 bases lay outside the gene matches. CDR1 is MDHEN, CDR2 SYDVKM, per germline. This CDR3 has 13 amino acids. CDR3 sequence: CASRTGNPYEQYF. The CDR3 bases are TGTGCCAGCCGGACAGGGAACCCCTACGAGCAGTACTTC.

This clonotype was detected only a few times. CDR3 in amino acids: CSVSDRVSTDTQYF. CDR3 nucleotides: TGCAGCGTCTCCGACAGGGTCAGCACAGATACGCAGTATTTT. The chain uses TRBV29-1 and TRBJ2-3; the match to TRBD1 covers 7 bases. With 6 bases clipped from V and 0 bases from J, the junction kept 6 bases outside the gene matches. The CDR3 sequence is 14 residues long. Germline V gene lookup returns CDR1 SQVTM and CDR2 ANQGSEA.

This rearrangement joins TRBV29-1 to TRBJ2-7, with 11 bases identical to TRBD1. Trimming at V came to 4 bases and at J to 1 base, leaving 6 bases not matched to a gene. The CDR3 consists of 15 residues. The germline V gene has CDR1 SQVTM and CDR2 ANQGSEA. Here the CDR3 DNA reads TGCAGCGTTGCGGGACAGGGGGGAAGGTCCTACGAGCAGTACTTC. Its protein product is CSVAGQGGRSYEQYF.

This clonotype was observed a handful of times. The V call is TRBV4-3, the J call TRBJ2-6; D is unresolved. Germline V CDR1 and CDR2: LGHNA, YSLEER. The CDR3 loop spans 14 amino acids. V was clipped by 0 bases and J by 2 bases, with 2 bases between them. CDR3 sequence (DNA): TGCGCCAGCAGCCAAGAGACTGGGGCCAACGTCCTGACTTTC. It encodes CASSQETGANVLTF.

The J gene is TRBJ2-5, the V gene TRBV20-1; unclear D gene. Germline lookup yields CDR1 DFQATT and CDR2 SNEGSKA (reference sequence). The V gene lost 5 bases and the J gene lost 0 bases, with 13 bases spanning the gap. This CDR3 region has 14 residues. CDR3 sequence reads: CSAWPEAYQETQYF. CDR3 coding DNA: TGCAGTGCTTGGCCCGAAGCGTACCAAGAGACCCAGTACTTC.